These 20 T cell receptor beta chains originate from one sample sequenced in a study of T cell responses to AZD1222 COVID-19 vaccine. The protocol was immunoSEQ multiplex PCR, while the TCRdb copy is restricted to in-frame clones and leaves out a portion. The table includes some 130,000 clones, approximately 94% detected once. Specimen: peripheral blood, collected on day 0 of AZD1222 vaccination. The receptors come from an adult in good health.

This rearrangement joins TRBV3-1 (or the pseudogene TRBV3-2) to TRBJ2-7; the match to TRBD2 covers 16 bases. Germline V gene lookup returns CDR1 LGHDT and CDR2 YNNKEL (reference sequence). The CDR3 loop spans 17 amino acids. Unmatched junction bases numbered 6, after V lost 3 bases and J lost 4 bases. The CDR3 region is CASSQQGLAGGLYEQYF. The CDR3 nucleotides read TGTGCCAGCAGCCAGCAGGGACTAGCGGGGGGGCTTTACGAGCAGTACTTC.

The chain links TRBV2 to TRBJ2-5; D may correspond to TRBD1 or TRBD2 (6 bases each). CDR1 and CDR2 (germline): SNHLY, FYNNEI. V was pared by 11 bases and J by 2 bases, with 12 bases between. The CDR3 has 12 amino acids. CDR3 amino acids: CAEGGLQETQYF. The CDR3 nucleotides are TGTGCCGAGGGGGGACTTCAAGAGACCCAGTACTTC.

The genes are TRBV2 and TRBJ2-1; TRBD2 matches 14 bases. The CDR3 covers 16 residues. Per the germline V gene, CDR1 is SNHLY and CDR2 is FYNNEI. With V trimmed by 4 bases and J by 4 bases, 3 bases remained unmatched. The CDR3 coding sequence is TGTGCCAGCAGTGCCCGGACTAGCGGGGGGTACAATGAGCAGTTCTTC. This encodes CASSARTSGGYNEQFF.

The chain links TRBV5-1 to TRBJ2-1; D remains unclear. Per germline, CDR1 SGHRS and CDR2 YFSETQ. V was pared by 4 bases and J by 5 bases, with 10 bases between. The CDR3 totals 13 residues. CDR3 coding DNA: TGCGCCAGCAGCCTCGGTCTAGACAATGAGCAGTTCTTC. Amino acids: CASSLGLDNEQFF.

CDR3 region: CASSLNGISYNEQFF. The CDR3, as DNA: TGTGCCAGCAGTTTAAATGGTATCAGCTACAATGAGCAGTTCTTC. The gene calls are TRBV28 and TRBJ2-1; D not certain. V was clipped by 2 bases and J by 3 bases, with 11 bases between them. Germline CDR1 and CDR2: MDHEN and SYDVKM. This CDR3 comprises 15 residues. The full variable domain, with the rest looked up from reference TRBV28 and TRBJ2-1, is DVKVTQSSRYLVKRTGEKVFLECVQDMDHENMFWYRQDPGLGLRLIYFSYDVKMKEKGDIPEGYSVSREKKERFSLILESASTNQTSMYLCASSLNGISYNEQFFGPGTRLTVL.

This clone was observed a single time. The chain is built from TRBV12-5 and TRBJ2-7; no clear D gene. The CDR3 totals 15 residues. V was cut by 0 bases and J by 4 bases, with 13 bases left in between. CDR1 is LGHNT and CDR2 is FRNRAP in the germline V gene. DNA for the CDR3: TGTGCTAGTGGTTTGGTACTGTCAGACGAATACGAGCAGTACTTC. This encodes CASGLVLSDEYEQYF.

The chain is built from TRBV5-1 and TRBJ2-5, with 9 bases identical to TRBD1. V trimming: 3 bases; J trimming: 4 bases; junction bases outside the gene matches: 7. The CDR3 covers 15 residues. Germline CDR1 SGHRS, CDR2 YFSETQ. This chain's CDR3 is CASSWGGQGSETQYF. In DNA form, the CDR3 reads TGCGCCAGCAGCTGGGGGGGACAGGGTTCAGAGACCCAGTACTTC.

The sample holds one count of this clone. The genes are TRBV24-1 and TRBJ2-1, with D uncertain. The CDR3 length is 16 residues. Germline V gene lookup returns CDR1 KGHDR and CDR2 SFDVKD. Deletions cut 5 bases from V and 3 bases from J, with 16 bases between. The CDR3 region is CATSGRPSTFYNEQFF. The CDR3 bases are TGTGCCACCAGTGGCCGACCCTCAACCTTCTACAATGAGCAGTTCTTC.

The chain has TRBV9 and TRBJ2-3; D possibly matches TRBD1 or TRBD2 (5 bases each). Trimming stripped 0 bases from V and 2 bases from J, with 16 bases between. Germline assignment: CDR1 SGDLS and CDR2 YYNGEE. The CDR3 has 17 amino acids. CDR3 DNA sequence: TGTGCCAGCAGCGTAGCAGGGCAGTGGGGGATCACAGATACGCAGTATTTT. This encodes CASSVAGQWGITDTQYF.

The CDR3 protein is CASSQDPGRGTQPQHF. Here the CDR3 DNA reads TGTGCCAGCAGCCAAGACCCGGGGAGGGGGACTCAGCCCCAGCATTTT. The chain joins TRBV3-1 (or the pseudogene TRBV3-2) to TRBJ1-5; D perhaps matches TRBD1 (6 bases). The CDR3 extends over 16 amino acids. V lost 0 bases and J lost 6, with 15 bases in between. From germline, CDR1 is LGHDT and CDR2 YNNKEL (reference sequence).

The rearrangement uses TRBV5-4 and TRBJ2-5; perhaps TRBD2 as D (5 bases). V was shortened by 5 bases and J by 4 bases, with 18 bases between the two germline ends. This CDR3 comprises 15 residues. Germline lookup yields CDR1 SGHNT and CDR2 YYREEE (reference sequence). As DNA, the CDR3 is TGTGCCAGCAGGCCTCAGAGGGAAATCTCAGAGACCCAGTACTTC. The encoded protein is CASRPQREISETQYF.

This chain joins TRBV4-2 and TRBJ1-5; a weak D match, TRBD1 (5 bases). V was shortened by 0 bases and J by 3 bases, with 15 bases between the two germline ends. CDR3 length: 17 amino acids. Germline assignment: CDR1 LGHNA and CDR2 YNFKEQ. DNA for the CDR3: TGTGCCAGCAGCCAAGATGGGGCAGGGACTCCCAATCAGCCCCAGCATTTT. It yields the protein CASSQDGAGTPNQPQHF.

This chain joins TRBV4-1 and TRBJ2-7; 10 bases fit TRBD2. The trim removed 1 base at V and 4 bases at J, leaving 4 bases unmatched. CDR3 length equals 15 residues. Looked up from germline, CDR1 is MGHRA and CDR2 is YSYEKL. Written as DNA, the CDR3 is TGCGCCAGCAGCCAAGGGACTAGCGGAAATTACGAGCAGTACTTC. Translated, it gives CASSQGTSGNYEQYF.

The chain's CDR3 is CASSQVITDYEQYF. CDR3 DNA sequence: TGCGCCAGCAGCCAAGTAATAACAGACTACGAGCAGTACTTC. The rearrangement uses TRBV4-3 and TRBJ2-7; the D is unclear. The CDR3 loop spans 14 amino acids. CDR1 and CDR2 from the germline V gene are LGHNA and YSLEER. V was pared by 1 base and J by 3 bases, with 10 bases between.

This rearrangement joins TRBV9 to TRBJ2-3; TRBD2 agrees at 12 bases. The V and J ends lost 4 bases and 4 bases, in that order; junction bases with no gene match: 1. The CDR3 runs to 14 residues. The germline gives CDR1 SGDLS, CDR2 YYNGEE. The CDR3 protein is CASSRTSGADTQYF. CDR3 nucleotides: TGTGCCAGCAGCCGGACTAGCGGGGCAGATACGCAGTATTTT.

This chain connects TRBV27 to TRBJ1-1, with D maybe TRBD1 (5 bases). This CDR3 region has 13 residues. The V gene's germline CDR1 is MNHEY and CDR2 SMNVEV (reference sequence). V shed 7 bases and J shed 1 base, with 10 bases lying between them. CDR3 sequence: CASTSTANTEAFF. The DNA of the CDR3 is TGTGCCAGCACCTCGACAGCGAACACTGAAGCTTTCTTT.

In its sample, this clone was seen once. This sequence joins TRBV7-9 and TRBJ2-7, with 10 bases aligning to TRBD1. The CDR3 covers 15 residues. Trimming cost V 2 bases and J 3 bases; bases outside gene matches: 4. Germline loops: CDR1 SEHNR, CDR2 FQNEAQ (reference sequence). The CDR3 sequence: CASSLLRTGGYEQYF. The CDR3 bases are TGTGCCAGCAGCTTACTCCGGACAGGGGGCTACGAGCAGTACTTC. Full variable domain (outside the CDR3, taken from reference TRBV7-9 and TRBJ2-7): DTGVSQNPRHKITKRGQNVTFRCDPISEHNRLYWYRQTLGQGPEFLTYFQNEAQLEKSRLLSDRFSAERPKGSFSTLEIQRTEQGDSAMYLCASSLLRTGGYEQYFGPGTRLTVT.

The chain recombines TRBV7-3 with TRBJ1-4, with no clear D. V was clipped by 4 bases and J by 3 bases, with 6 bases between them. The CDR3 extends over 13 amino acids. From germline, CDR1 is SGHTA and CDR2 FQGTGA. CDR3 coding DNA: TGTGCCAGCAGCTCGGGCCCTAATGAAAAACTGTTTTTT. Encoded protein: CASSSGPNEKLFF.

This rearrangement joins TRBV7-2 to TRBJ2-1; 7 bases fit TRBD2. Germline V gene sequence: CDR1 SGHTA, CDR2 FQGNSA. This CDR3 has 14 residues. Trimming at V came to 1 base and at J to 7 bases, leaving 4 bases not matched to a gene. The CDR3 is CASSLDRGDNEQFF. The CDR3 DNA reads TGTGCCAGCAGCTTAGACCGGGGGGATAATGAGCAGTTCTTC.

J is TRBJ2-5 and V is TRBV5-1; 8 bases agree with TRBD1. V was clipped by 0 bases and J by 5 bases; unmatched bases: 6. This CDR3 region has 15 residues. CDR1 is SGHRS and CDR2 is YFSETQ in the germline V gene. The CDR3 bases are TGCGCCAGCAGCTTGGGCGGACAGGGCTGGGAGACCCAGTACTTC. Translated, it gives CASSLGGQGWETQYF.